This T cell receptor beta chain was obtained from a study of shared clonotypes between healthy human individuals. Study context: CD4 naive and CD4 memory each took three plates per donor, while CD8 naive took two and CD8 memory one.

Several immunoSEQ plates held equal portions of the genomic DNA taken from each subset. How the authors handled the data: Filtering was not the same, since immunoSEQ gave junction-only sequences without quality scores. The table came from immunoSEQ multiplex PCR; TCRdb's copy has only in-frame clones and leaves some out. For V, J and clone size, that table is used; D and trimming come from the DNA. This table holds 950,000 to 1,100,000 clones, 70% to 80% found once. The V gene's germline CDR1 is SNHLY and CDR2 FYNNEI. This CDR3 comprises 14 residues. V was clipped by 4 bases and J by 4 bases, with 10 bases between them.

This chain uses TRBV2 with TRBJ1-4; the D gene is possibly TRBD1 (5 bases). Source material: memory CD4+ T cells sorted from blood. Subset described: CD45RA-negative fraction. This TCR derives from a man aged 18 to 29 in good health. The CDR3 sequence is CASSGQSVNEKLFF. The CDR3 DNA follows: TGTGCCAGCAGTGGACAGTCGGTTAATGAAAAACTGTTTTTT.